This T cell receptor (beta chain) stems from a study of blood T cell repertoires in COVID-19 (dated by TCRdb to about 2020). Study-wide context: Collaborator samples came from the United States, Italy and Spain and covered acute and convalescent phases of COVID-19. The prospective study material was composed of cDNA or gDNA derived from T cells, B-cell-depleted T cells, or PBMCs. The dataset comprised deeply sampled blood TCRbeta repertoires from subjects exposed to, actively infected with, or recovered from COVID-19. A freely available public database, intended as a resource for researchers studying the immune response to SARS-CoV-2, is where the repertoires were released. Samples came from the ongoing ImmuneRACE study (first 160 participants) plus 1,254 subjects from 6 global collaborators. The sample metadata nearly always contained a de-identified subject ID, COVID-19 status, age in years and sex. HLA class I and class II types, where available, came from metadata supplied by the sample provider rather than from assay-based typing.

What the authors observed across the whole study: The amount of clinical and demographic metadata varied by source and participant and was provided uncurated.

TCRbeta CDR3 regions were amplified from genomic DNA using the immunoSEQ Assay, a bias-controlled multiplex PCR. The study's own analysis went as follows. The number of nucleated cells in each sample was estimated by amplification of reference gene primers within the assay. Sequence reads were collapsed and filtered to measure the absolute abundance of every unique TCRbeta CDR3 rearrangement. For each sample, productive Simpson clonality was calculated by taking the square root of Simpson's diversity index across productive rearrangements. TCRdb stores this immuneACCESS table with in-frame sequences only. Part of the clones is absent; in the studies checked, under half of the shortfall reflects unresolved V genes, and no reason is known for the rest. V and J calls plus clone size are reproduced from that table; the DNA served to infer D and trimming. For this sample there are tens of thousands of clones; approximately 91% appear just once. The ten largest clones represent approximately 29% of the sample.

The germline V gene supplies CDR1 MNHNS and CDR2 SASEGT. Clipping removes 3 bases from V and 1 base from J, with 3 as the unmatched junction base count. There are 14 amino acids in the CDR3, from cysteine to phenylalanine inclusive. Only the CDR3 part of the read is kept: 42 bases, read in frame from the first base. As regards this clone: It has no known antigen specificity. Base qualities are not provided; no much larger clone lies one nucleotide away.

Each collaborating institution followed its own protocols to collect whole blood in K2EDTA tubes. For TCRbeta analysis, collaborators shipped samples as frozen whole blood, isolated PBMCs, or DNA extracted from either of those sample types. Material for sequencing was peripheral blood. The origin of this receptor is a man aged 45 to 65 with acute or convalescent COVID-19. The chain employs TRBV6-1 and TRBJ2-7; 7 junctional bases match TRBD1. The CDR3 protein is CASSDPTGSYEQYF. The DNA sequence is TGTGCCAGCAGTGACCCGACAGGGTCCTACGAGCAGTACTTC.